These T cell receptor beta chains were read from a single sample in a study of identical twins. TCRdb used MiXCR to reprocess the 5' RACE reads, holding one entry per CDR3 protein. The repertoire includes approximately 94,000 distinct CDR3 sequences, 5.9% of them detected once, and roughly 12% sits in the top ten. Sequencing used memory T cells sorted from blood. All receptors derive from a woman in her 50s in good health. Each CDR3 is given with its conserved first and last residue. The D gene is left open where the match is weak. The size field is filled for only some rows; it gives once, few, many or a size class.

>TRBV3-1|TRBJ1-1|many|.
CASSLQTMNTEAFF
TGTGCCAGCAGCCTACAGACCATGAACACTGAAGCTTTCTTT
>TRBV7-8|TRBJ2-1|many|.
CASSLWELDNEQFF
TGTGCCAGCAGCTTGTGGGAGCTAGACAATGAGCAGTTCTTC
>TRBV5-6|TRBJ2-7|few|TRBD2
CASSRPVLAVEQYF
TGTGCCAGCAGCCGACCCGTGCTAGCGGTCGAGCAGTACTTC
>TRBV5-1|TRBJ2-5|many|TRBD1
CASSLAGQGETQYF
TGCGCCAGCAGCTTGGCGGGACAGGGGGAGACCCAGTACTTC
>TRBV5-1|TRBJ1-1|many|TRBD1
CASSLKGAGQGTEAFF
TGCGCCAGCAGCTTGAAGGGCGCGGGACAGGGCACTGAAGCTTTCTTT
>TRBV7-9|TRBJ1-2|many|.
CASSFSVRDGYTF
TGTGCCAGCAGCTTTTCCGTACGGGACGGCTACACCTTC
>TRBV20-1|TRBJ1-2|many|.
CSASPAQGGYTF
TGCAGTGCTAGTCCGGCCCAGGGTGGCTACACCTTC
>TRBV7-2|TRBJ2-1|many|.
CASSSLPSGPSSYEQFF
TGTGCCAGCAGCTCTCTACCAAGTGGTCCTTCTTCCTATGAGCAGTTCTTC
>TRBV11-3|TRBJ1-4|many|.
CASSSNEKLFF
TGTGCCAGCAGCTCGAATGAAAAACTGTTTTTT
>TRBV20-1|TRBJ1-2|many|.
CSARVGDAHGYTF
TGCAGTGCTAGAGTTGGAGACGCCCATGGCTACACCTTC
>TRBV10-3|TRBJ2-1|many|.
CAIRGLDYNEQFF
TGTGCCATCAGGGGACTGGACTACAATGAGCAGTTCTTC
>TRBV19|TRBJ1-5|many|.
CASSIAQSRAAQPQHF
TGTGCCAGTAGTATAGCCCAGTCGAGGGCCGCGCAGCCCCAGCATTTT
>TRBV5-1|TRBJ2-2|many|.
CASSPINPSNTGELFF
TGCGCCAGCAGCCCGATTAATCCCTCTAACACCGGGGAGCTGTTTTTT
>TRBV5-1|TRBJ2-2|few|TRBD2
CASSSRGVPGTRDTGELFF
TGCGCCAGCAGCTCCCGGGGGGTTCCCGGGACTAGGGACACCGGGGAGCTGTTTTTT
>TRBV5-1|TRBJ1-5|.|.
CAGSFYPNQPQHF
TGCGCCGGCAGCTTTTATCCCAATCAGCCCCAGCATTTT
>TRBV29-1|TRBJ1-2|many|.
CSVNPGGVGYTF
TGCAGCGTCAATCCGGGGGGGGTCGGCTACACCTTC
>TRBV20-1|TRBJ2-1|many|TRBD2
CSARVELAGRGEQFF
TGCAGTGCTAGGGTGGAGCTGGCGGGGAGGGGTGAGCAGTTCTTC
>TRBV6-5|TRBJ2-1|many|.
CASRMTQSSYNEQFF
TGTGCCAGCAGGATGACTCAGAGCTCCTACAATGAGCAGTTCTTC
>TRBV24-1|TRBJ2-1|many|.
CATSGRAGRQVGEQFF
TGTGCCACCAGTGGACGGGCAGGGAGGCAAGTTGGTGAGCAGTTCTTC
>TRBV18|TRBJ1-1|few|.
CASSRMNTEAFF
TGTGCCAGCTCCCGTATGAACACTGAAGCTTTCTTT
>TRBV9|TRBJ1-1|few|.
CASSVDQGNLKAFF
TGTGCCAGCAGCGTAGATCAGGGGAACCTGAAAGCTTTCTTT
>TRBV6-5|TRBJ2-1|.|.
CASSSEPGRLYNEQFF
TGTGCCAGCAGTTCAGAACCGGGACGCCTCTACAATGAGCAGTTCTTC
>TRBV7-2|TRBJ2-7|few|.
CASSLEGLPYPPYYEQYF
TGTGCCAGCAGCTTAGAGGGACTCCCCTACCCCCCTTACTACGAGCAGTACTTC
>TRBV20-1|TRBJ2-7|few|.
CSAEGGPRTSYEQYF
TGCAGTGCTGAGGGAGGTCCTAGGACCTCCTACGAGCAGTACTTC
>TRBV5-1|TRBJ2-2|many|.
CASSVNTNTNTGELFF
TGCGCCAGCAGCGTAAACACCAATACGAACACCGGGGAGCTGTTTTTT
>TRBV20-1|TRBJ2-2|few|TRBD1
CSAGTGKTGELFF
TGCAGTGCCGGGACAGGGAAGACCGGGGAGCTGTTTTTT
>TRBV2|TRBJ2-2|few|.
CASSGTNTGELFF
TGTGCCAGCTCAGGGACGAACACCGGGGAGCTGTTTTTT
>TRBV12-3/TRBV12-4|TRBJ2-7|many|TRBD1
CASSLQTGASSYEQYF
TGTGCCAGCAGTCTACAGACAGGGGCGAGCTCCTACGAGCAGTACTTC
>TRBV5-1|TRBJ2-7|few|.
CASSGKDGNYEQYF
TGCGCCAGCAGCGGCAAGGACGGGAACTACGAGCAGTACTTC
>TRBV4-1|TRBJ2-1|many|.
CASSQAFMGDEQFF
TGCGCCAGCAGCCAGGCCTTTATGGGGGATGAGCAGTTCTTC
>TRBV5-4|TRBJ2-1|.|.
CASSSTRASISNEQFF
TGTGCCAGCAGCTCCACCCGGGCCTCAATTTCCAATGAGCAGTTCTTC
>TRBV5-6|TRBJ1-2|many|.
CASSLIRHNYGYTF
TGTGCCAGCAGCTTAATTCGACATAACTATGGCTACACCTTC
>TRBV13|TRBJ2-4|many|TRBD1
CASSLQGQGGGIQYF
TGTGCCAGCAGCTTACAGGGACAGGGCGGTGGCATTCAGTACTTC
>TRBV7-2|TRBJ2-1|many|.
CASSSPRIAVRRFF
TGTGCCAGCAGCTCTCCTCGAATAGCGGTACGCAGGTTCTTC
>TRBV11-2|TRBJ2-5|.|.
CASSRGTQETQYF
TGTGCCAGCAGCCGAGGAACACAAGAGACCCAGTACTTC
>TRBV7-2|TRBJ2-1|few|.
CASSLGYPEQFF
TGTGCCAGCAGCTTAGGATATCCTGAGCAGTTCTTC